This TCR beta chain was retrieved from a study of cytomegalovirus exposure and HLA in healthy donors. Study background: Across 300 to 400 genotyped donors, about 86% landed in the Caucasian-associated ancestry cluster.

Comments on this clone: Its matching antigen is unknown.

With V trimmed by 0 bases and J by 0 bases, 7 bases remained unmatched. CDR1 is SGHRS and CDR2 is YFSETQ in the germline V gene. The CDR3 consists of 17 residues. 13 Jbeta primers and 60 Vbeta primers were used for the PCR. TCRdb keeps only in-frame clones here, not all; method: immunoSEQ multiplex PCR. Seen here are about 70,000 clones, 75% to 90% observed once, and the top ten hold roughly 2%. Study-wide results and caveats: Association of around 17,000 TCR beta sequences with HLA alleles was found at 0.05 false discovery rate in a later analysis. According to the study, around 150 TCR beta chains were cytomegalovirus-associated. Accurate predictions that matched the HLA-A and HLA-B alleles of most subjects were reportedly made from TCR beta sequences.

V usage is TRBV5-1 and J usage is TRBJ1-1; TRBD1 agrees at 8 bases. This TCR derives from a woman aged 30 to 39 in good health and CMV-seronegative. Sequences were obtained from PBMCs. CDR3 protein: CASSLEQGAPLNTEAFF. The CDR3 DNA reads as TGCGCCAGCAGCTTGGAGCAGGGGGCTCCATTGAACACTGAAGCTTTCTTT.